The 23 T cell receptor beta chains below were found in one sample sequenced in a study of cytomegalovirus exposure and HLA in healthy donors. With 60 Vbeta and 13 Jbeta primers, the PCR was carried out. Clones were read by immunoSEQ multiplex PCR, and TCRdb kept only the in-frame ones, dropping some. Among approximately 140,000 clones listed, 80% were seen once. Input material: PBMCs. The receptors derive from a male donor in good health and CMV-seropositive.

The gene calls are TRBV6-1 and TRBJ1-1; 7 positions agree with TRBD1. With 5 bases clipped from V and 6 bases from J, the junction kept 9 bases outside the gene matches. This CDR3 is built from 14 residues. Germline V gives CDR1 MNHNS, CDR2 SASEGT. CDR3 loop: CASSTGAGLSEAFF. The CDR3 DNA follows: TGTGCCAGCAGTACAGGGGCGGGGTTGTCTGAAGCTTTCTTT.

This clone was recorded once. The chain employs TRBV7-2 and TRBJ1-5; D not certain. The CDR3 length is 13 residues. Trimming left V 3 bases short and J 7 bases short, with 10 bases between. Germline lookup yields CDR1 SGHTA and CDR2 FQGNSA. The CDR3: CASSFNGGQPQHF. The CDR3, as DNA: TGTGCCAGCAGCTTCAATGGAGGACAGCCCCAGCATTTT.

About this clone itself: The junction and the germline gene differ at one end; a read error may be behind it. The V call is TRBV27, the J call TRBJ1-2; possible D gene TRBD1, 6 bases. The CDR3 sequence is 17 residues long. Germline V lookup: CDR1 MNHEY, CDR2 SMNVEV (reference sequence). Written as DNA, the CDR3 is TGTGCCAGCAGTAAACAGGGAAGTCCCCAACCCTATAATGGCTACCCCTTC. This translates into CASSKQGSPQPYNGYPF.

The gene calls are TRBV4-1 and TRBJ1-2; the match to TRBD1 covers 7 bases. The CDR3 sequence is 15 residues long. The junction had 10 bases not matched to a gene; V was cut back by 4 bases and J by 5 bases. In germline, CDR1 is MGHRA, CDR2 YSYEKL. For the CDR3, the DNA is TGCGCCAGCAGCCCACCGGGACAGACCCTTTATGGCTACACCTTC. This encodes CASSPPGQTLYGYTF.

This chain connects TRBV14 to TRBJ1-2; 7 positions match TRBD1. Germline V lookup: CDR1 SGHDN, CDR2 FVKESK. The length of the CDR3 is 14 residues. V dropped 4 bases and J dropped 6; count of bases not matched to a gene: 8. The DNA for the CDR3 is TGTGCCAGCAGCCTTCGACAGGGTTTAAATGGCTACACCTTC. This sequence encodes CASSLRQGLNGYTF.

The chain links TRBV7-3 to TRBJ2-3; no clear D. V shed 4 bases and J shed 6 bases, with 17 bases lying between them. There are 15 residues in the CDR3. In germline, CDR1 is SGHTA, CDR2 FQGTGA. The CDR3 protein is CASSSPQAGSDTQYF. The CDR3 DNA reads TGTGCCAGCAGCTCGCCCCAAGCTGGTTCCGATACGCAGTATTTT.

The chain recombines TRBV5-4 with TRBJ1-2; possibly TRBD1 for D (5 bases). CDR1 is SGHNT, CDR2 YYREEE, per germline (reference sequence). V was shortened by 2 bases and J by 3 bases, with 8 bases between the two germline ends. The CDR3 is made up of 13 amino acids. CDR3 residues: CASSFWDYYGYTF. The CDR3 DNA sequence: TGTGCCAGCAGCTTCTGGGACTACTATGGCTACACCTTC. The variable domain in full, with the rest retrieved from reference TRBV5-4 and TRBJ1-2, is ETGVTQSPTHLIKTRGQQVTLRCSSQSGHNTVSWYQQALGQGPQFIFQYYREEENGRGNFPPRFSGLQFPNYSSELNVNALELDDSALYLCASSFWDYYGYTFGSGTRLTVV.

The CDR3: CASSEGASGRVSYEQYF. The CDR3 DNA reads as TGTGCCAGCAGTGAAGGAGCTAGCGGGAGGGTCTCCTACGAGCAGTACTTC. V usage is TRBV25-1 and J usage is TRBJ2-7; 12 nucleotides align to TRBD2. The CDR3 extends over 17 amino acids. The J segment lost 0 bases and the V segment lost 2 bases, leaving 5 bases of the junction unmatched. Germline V gives CDR1 MGHDK, CDR2 SYGVNS.

In DNA, the CDR3 is TGTGCCAGCAGCTTAGTTTCTTTCCGTGAGCAGTTCTTC. Translating it yields CASSLVSFREQFF. The chain couples TRBV7-9 to TRBJ2-1; D is ambiguous. Germline-derived CDR1 and CDR2 are SEHNR and FQNEAQ (reference sequence). V lost 1 base to trimming and J lost 9 bases, with 10 bases between them. The CDR3 length is 13 residues.

CDR3 DNA: TGTGCCAGCACCGCGAGGGCAGATACGCAGTATTTT. Translating gives CASTARADTQYF. The rearrangement uses TRBV5-5 and TRBJ2-3; a possible D gene is TRBD2 (5 bases). The CDR3 loop spans 12 amino acids. V lost 6 bases and J 4 bases, leaving 9 bases between the germline ends. Germline-derived CDR1 and CDR2 are SGHKS and YYEKEE (reference sequence).

V gene TRBV5-1 combines with J gene TRBJ2-1; possible D gene TRBD1, 5 bases. The germline V gene has CDR1 SGHRS and CDR2 YFSETQ. There are 14 residues in the CDR3. V lost 5 bases to trimming and J lost 7 bases, with 16 bases between them. Here the CDR3 DNA reads TGCGCCAGCAGTAACAGGCAGGATAGGAATGAGCAGTTCTTC. Its protein product is CASSNRQDRNEQFF.

This clone was seen only a few times. One junction end does not reproduce the germline sequence, and a read error may be involved. The chain combines TRBV29-1 with TRBJ1-3; 10 nucleotides agree with TRBD1. CDR1 is SQVTM, CDR2 ANQGSEA, per germline. This CDR3 has 13 residues. CDR3 in amino acids: CSAGQGEGNTVYF. In DNA, the CDR3 is TGCAGCGCAGGACAGGGGGAAGGAAACACCGTATATTTT.

V gene TRBV19 combines with J gene TRBJ2-1, with TRBD2 matching over 7 bases. The germline V gene has CDR1 LNHDA and CDR2 SQIVND (reference sequence). The CDR3 is 17 residues long. With V trimmed by 7 bases and J by 2 bases, 14 bases remained unmatched. The DNA for the CDR3 is TGTGCCAGTAAAGCAAAAGTAATGGGACTACCCTACAATGAGCAGTTCTTC. The encoded protein is CASKAKVMGLPYNEQFF.

This sequence joins TRBV7-9 and TRBJ1-6, with D possibly matching TRBD1 (5 bases). The CDR3 extends over 13 amino acids. From germline, CDR1 is SEHNR and CDR2 FQNEAQ (reference sequence). Trimming left V 5 bases short and J 14 bases short, with 16 bases between. The CDR3 protein is CASSGLRGGALHF. CDR3 in DNA: TGTGCCAGCAGCGGCCTGCGCGGAGGGGCCCTCCACTTT.

This clone was counted only a few times. The chain has TRBV5-4 and TRBJ2-3; 7 bases are a match to TRBD1. The ends lost 0 bases at V and 4 bases at J; junction bases unmatched: 11. The germline V gene encodes CDR1 SGHNT and CDR2 YYREEE (reference sequence). The CDR3 consists of 17 residues. CDR3 residues: CASSLDNRGTEPDTQYF. CDR3 nucleotide sequence: TGTGCCAGCAGCTTGGATAACAGGGGTACTGAGCCAGATACGCAGTATTTT.

The chain has TRBV13 and TRBJ2-1; TRBD2 agrees at 10 bases. Trimming took 4 bases from V and 5 from J; bases not matched to a gene: 5. The CDR3 loop spans 15 amino acids. Germline CDR1 is PRHDT and CDR2 is FYEKMQ (reference sequence). This CDR3 reads CASSSGLARNNEQFF. The CDR3 region has the DNA TGTGCCAGCAGCTCGGGACTAGCGAGAAACAATGAGCAGTTCTTC.

Note on this clone: The same CDR3 also results from other DNA sequences found in this sample. V is TRBV2 and J is TRBJ2-5; TRBD1 agrees at 7 bases. CDR1 and CDR2 (germline): SNHLY, FYNNEI. The ends lost 11 bases at V and 3 bases at J; junction bases unmatched: 3. This CDR3 has 11 amino acids. CDR3 DNA: TGTGCCGTGCAGGGGGAAGAGACCCAGTACTTC. Residues: CAVQGEETQYF.

On this clone: One end of the junction does not line up with germline, which may come from a read error. This specimen includes other DNA sequences encoding the same CDR3. J is TRBJ1-6 and V is TRBV10-3; TRBD1 agrees at 10 bases. This CDR3 is built from 14 residues. Germline CDR1 reads ENHRY; CDR2 reads SYGVKD. The CDR3 reads CAISGGTGDSPLHF. The CDR3 nucleotides read TGCGCCATCAGTGGAGGGACAGGGGACTCACCCCTCCACTTT.

The chain couples TRBV19 to TRBJ2-5; maybe TRBD2 (5 bases). Between the trimmed V and J ends, which lost 1 base and 0 bases, there was a span of 12 bases. CDR1 is LNHDA and CDR2 is SQIVND in the germline V gene (reference sequence). CDR3 length equals 16 residues. The DNA of the CDR3 is TGTGCCAGTAGTATAGTTGGTACTAGGGACCAAGAGACCCAGTACTTC. This gives the protein CASSIVGTRDQETQYF.

This chain uses TRBV2 with TRBJ1-5, with TRBD1 identical over 8 bases. The CDR3 has 15 residues. Unmatched junction bases numbered 10, after V lost 8 bases and J lost 4 bases. The germline gives CDR1 SNHLY, CDR2 FYNNEI. CDR3 DNA sequence: TGTGCCAGCGCCCCAAGGACAGGGACTAATCAGCCCCAGCATTTT. It translates to CASAPRTGTNQPQHF.

The chain carries TRBV6-5 and TRBJ1-4; the match to TRBD1 covers 9 bases. The CDR3 contains 15 residues. The V gene's germline CDR1 is MNHEY and CDR2 SVGAGI. Losses at the gene ends were 5 bases for V and 5 bases for J; bases not matched to a gene: 6. CDR3 amino acids: CASSPYRGLNEKLFF. In DNA form, the CDR3 reads TGTGCCAGCAGTCCCTACAGGGGGCTCAATGAAAAACTGTTTTTT.

CDR3 in amino acids: CASSQESTGTGELFF. CDR3 nucleotides: TGCGCCAGCAGCCAAGAGTCGACAGGCACCGGGGAGCTGTTTTTT. This chain joins TRBV4-3 and TRBJ2-2; maybe TRBD1 (6 bases). This CDR3 region has 15 residues. Germline values: CDR1 LGHNA, CDR2 YSLEER. Trimming cost V 0 bases and J 4 bases, with 9 bases left between them.

This clone came up once. The V and J genes are TRBV2 and TRBJ2-5; D not resolved. CDR3 length: 11 amino acids. Germline V gene data show CDR1 as SNHLY and CDR2 as FYNNEI. Trimming pared 7 bases from V and 1 base from J, leaving 4 bases between. CDR3 sequence: CASTTQETQYF. DNA for the CDR3: TGTGCCAGCACTACCCAAGAGACCCAGTACTTC. Based on the CDR3 plus reference TRBV2 and TRBJ2-5, the full variable domain is EPEVTQTPSHQVTQMGQEVILRCVPISNHLYFYWYRQILGQKVEFLVSFYNNEISEKSEIFDDQFSVERPDGSNFTLKIRSTKLEDSAMYFCASTTQETQYFGPGTRLLVL.